The entry below gives a single T cell receptor (beta chain) sequence along with its context. The length of the CDR3 is 15 residues. Trimming took 10 bases from V and 0 from J; bases not matched to a gene: 10. Looked up from germline, CDR1 is LNHDA and CDR2 is SQIVND (reference sequence). These data come from a study of blood T cell repertoires in COVID-19. TCRdb's table, derived via immunoSEQ multiplex PCR, lists solely in-frame clones and lacks some. Of some 250,000 clones in the sample, over 80% were seen once. The chain couples TRBV19 to TRBJ1-2; 8 bases align to TRBD1. Sequenced input: PBMCs or T cells enriched from blood (not recorded which). This TCR was sampled from a human donor in a cohort exposed to, infected with or recovered from COVID-19 (not recorded which). The donor label of this sample is uncertain. CDR3 protein: CATDRGDRANYGYTF. CDR3 in DNA: TGTGCCACCGACAGGGGAGACCGCGCTAACTATGGCTACACCTTC.